Listed below are T cell receptor beta chains from one sample, sequenced in a study of blood T cell repertoires in COVID-19. The repertoire was sequenced with immunoSEQ multiplex PCR; TCRdb's copy has only in-frame clones and lacks some. The sample consists of about 160,000 clones, approximately 90% of them appearing once. Sequencing input: peripheral blood. Receptors originate from a woman aged 55 to 70 who had recovered from COVID-19. The CDR3 runs from the conserved cysteine through the conserved F or W. D genes are given only for firm matches.

CDR3 protein,D gene,J gene,V gene
CASSVNSIIGGYTF,NA,TRBJ1-2,TRBV6-4
CASSERGSGEKLFF,NA,TRBJ1-4,TRBV10-2
CASGWGQGLNEQYF,NA,TRBJ2-7,TRBV5-1
CSASSGMETQYF,NA,TRBJ2-5,TRBV20-1
CASSIRDSSYGYTF,TRBD1,TRBJ1-2,TRBV19
CASSLFGTRNTGELFF,NA,TRBJ2-2,TRBV7-2
CASRTGSNQPQHF,NA,TRBJ1-5,TRBV28
CATGRDGFYEQYF,NA,TRBJ2-7,TRBV6-5
CASSLVVEGTEAFF,NA,TRBJ1-1,TRBV5-6
CASSDQGNTEAFF,NA,TRBJ1-1,TRBV6-4
CASSPLGGLGYGYTF,NA,TRBJ1-2,TRBV4-1
CASSPWRLMNTEAFF,NA,TRBJ1-1,TRBV7-8
CASLDSFLSYEQYF,NA,TRBJ2-7,TRBV2
CASSPDPITDSNQPQHF,NA,TRBJ1-5,TRBV18
CASSPGLAGGLGETQYF,TRBD2,TRBJ2-5,TRBV5-1
CASSPIATGYEQYF,TRBD1,TRBJ2-7,TRBV27
CATSDRREISYEQYF,NA,TRBJ2-7,TRBV24-1
CASRRDRGAYEQYF,TRBD1,TRBJ2-7,TRBV6-5
CASSPGGIGGLTGELFF,NA,TRBJ2-2,TRBV9
CASSTVRQLQETQYF,NA,TRBJ2-5,TRBV19
CASSQGTAYGYTF,NA,TRBJ1-2,TRBV4-1
CASSTGANTGELFF,TRBD1,TRBJ2-2,TRBV5-1
CASRTQYNSPLHF,NA,TRBJ1-6,TRBV27
CASSLDARGSYNEQFF,TRBD2,TRBJ2-1,TRBV7-9
CASSTGREETQYF,NA,TRBJ2-5,TRBV5-4
CASSYGQGAEAFF,TRBD1,TRBJ1-1,TRBV4-2
CASSWGQGSLEQYF,TRBD1,TRBJ2-7,TRBV5-1
CASSSLGGRNTGELFF,NA,TRBJ2-2,TRBV5-4
CASSPMDRAEEQYF,TRBD1,TRBJ2-7,TRBV18
CASSSSGSNTGELFF,TRBD2,TRBJ2-2,TRBV7-3
CASSLSPRGQTQETQYF,NA,TRBJ2-5,TRBV5-4
CASSLEGQGSLPLHF,TRBD1,TRBJ1-6,TRBV5-1
CASSLGFNQPQHF,NA,TRBJ1-5,TRBV19
CASGPGAYEQYF,NA,TRBJ2-7,TRBV6-5
CASASGPPPNTEAFF,NA,TRBJ1-1,TRBV18
CASKPRESKAFF,NA,TRBJ1-1,TRBV28
CASSEEGMVYGYTF,NA,TRBJ1-2,TRBV2
CASTQEVTGELFF,NA,TRBJ2-2,TRBV28
CASSEAEGGWADTQYF,TRBD1,TRBJ2-3,TRBV2
CSVGSAGGTDTQYF,TRBD2,TRBJ2-3,TRBV29-1
CASSNTGVPFAFF,NA,TRBJ1-1,TRBV7-2
CASSSRQGPITGELFF,TRBD1,TRBJ2-2,TRBV28
CAISAREGKHEQYF,NA,TRBJ2-7,TRBV10-3
CASNGGATGANEQFF,NA,TRBJ2-1,TRBV9
CASSPRGQIATGNTIYF,TRBD1,TRBJ1-3,TRBV9
CASRSVGLAGIYEQYF,TRBD2,TRBJ2-7,TRBV5-1
CASSLKVASLAKNIQYF,NA,TRBJ2-4,TRBV11-2
CASSLGTGGIRDGYTF,TRBD1,TRBJ1-2,TRBV7-2
CASSRTSGGGDTQYF,TRBD2,TRBJ2-3,TRBV5-1
CASSLFNQPQHF,NA,TRBJ1-5,TRBV12-3/TRBV12-4
CASSLFLQVDYLGYTF,NA,TRBJ1-2,TRBV28
CASTIYGYTF,NA,TRBJ1-2,TRBV2
CATSDLGGEGDTQYF,TRBD2,TRBJ2-3,TRBV24-1
CASSLSGLAGEYNEQFF,TRBD2,TRBJ2-1,TRBV27
CASSYGRGDRPPYSNQPQHF,TRBD1,TRBJ1-5,TRBV28
CASSGLAGALEQFF,TRBD2,TRBJ2-1,TRBV2
CASSPGGIIEAFF,TRBD1,TRBJ1-1,TRBV2
CASSSRTPPEAFF,NA,TRBJ1-1,TRBV18
CASTPGTGRQPQHF,TRBD1,TRBJ1-5,TRBV19